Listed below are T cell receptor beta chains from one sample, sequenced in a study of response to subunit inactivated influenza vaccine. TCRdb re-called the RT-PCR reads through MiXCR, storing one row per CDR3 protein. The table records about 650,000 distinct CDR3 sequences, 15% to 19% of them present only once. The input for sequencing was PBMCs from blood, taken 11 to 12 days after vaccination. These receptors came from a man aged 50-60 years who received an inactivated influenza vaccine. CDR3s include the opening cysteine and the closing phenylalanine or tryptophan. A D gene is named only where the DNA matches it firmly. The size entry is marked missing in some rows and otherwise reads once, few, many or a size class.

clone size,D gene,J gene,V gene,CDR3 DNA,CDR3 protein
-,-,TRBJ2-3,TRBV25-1,TGTGCCAGCAGACACATCGAAGCGGCAGATACGCAGTATTTT,CASRHIEAADTQYF
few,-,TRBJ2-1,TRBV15,TGTGCCACCAGCAGAGTCGGGGACTACAATGAGCAGTTCTTC,CATSRVGDYNEQFF
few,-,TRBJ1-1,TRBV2,TGTGCCAGCAGGCCCGGGACAAAAAAATCGTGTCTCTTT,CASRPGTKKSCLF
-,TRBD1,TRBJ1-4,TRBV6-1,TGTGCCAGCACCGCCAGGGGGAGTGAAAAACTGTTTTTT,CASTARGSEKLFF
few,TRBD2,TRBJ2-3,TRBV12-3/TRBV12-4,TGTGCCAGCAGCCTATCTTTCGGGGGGGATGATACGCAGTATTTT,CASSLSFGGDDTQYF
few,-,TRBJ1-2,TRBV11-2,TGTGCCAGCAGCTTATACAGGGATGGCTACACCTTC,CASSLYRDGYTF
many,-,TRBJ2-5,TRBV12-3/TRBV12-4,TGTGCCAGCAGACAACTACAGGGACCCCAAGAGACCCAGTACTTC,CASRQLQGPQETQYF
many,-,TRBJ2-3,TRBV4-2,TGCGCCAGCAGCCAAGAGGGTTGGACAGCTAGCACAGATACGCAGTATTTT,CASSQEGWTASTDTQYF
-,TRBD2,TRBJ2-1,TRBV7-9,TGTGCCAGCAGTTCAGCGGGAGGACCTCTCTATGAGCAGTTCTTC,CASSSAGGPLYEQFF
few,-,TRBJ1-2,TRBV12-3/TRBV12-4,TGTGCCAGCAGTCTCTATCCGGGAAACTATGGCTACACCTTC,CASSLYPGNYGYTF
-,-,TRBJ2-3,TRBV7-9,TGTGCCAGCATCCGGACTAGCACAGATACGCAGTATTTT,CASIRTSTDTQYF
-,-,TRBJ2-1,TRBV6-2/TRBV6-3,TGTGCCAGCAGTTTCAACATTCCAGGGTCTAATGAGCAGTTCTTC,CASSFNIPGSNEQFF
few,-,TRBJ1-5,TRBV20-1,TGCAGTGCTAGACGTAGAAGAACAGGGAATAGCAATCAGCCCCAGCATTTT,CSARRRRTGNSNQPQHF
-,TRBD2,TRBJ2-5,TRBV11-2,TGTGCCAGCAGCCCCAAGGCCCCCCTTAGAACGGGGGGGCAAGAGACCCAGTACTTC,CASSPKAPLRTGGQETQYF
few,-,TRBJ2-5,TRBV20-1,TGCAGTGCTAGAGATTTTATACGAGGGACCCAGTACTTC,CSARDFIRGTQYF
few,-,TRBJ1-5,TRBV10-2,TGCGCCAGCAGTGAGAGGTGGGGGCCCCAGCATTTT,CASSERWGPQHF
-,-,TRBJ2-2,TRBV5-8,TGTGCCAGCAGCTTATTAACAGGGACCACCGGGGAGCTGTTTTTT,CASSLLTGTTGELFF
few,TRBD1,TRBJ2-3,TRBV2,TGTGCCAGCAGGAAAGACAGGGGGCTTACAGATACGCAGTATTTT,CASRKDRGLTDTQYF
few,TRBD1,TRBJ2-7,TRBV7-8,TGTGCCAGCAGCTTCCAAGGACAGGGAGGTTCCTACGAGCAGTACTTC,CASSFQGQGGSYEQYF
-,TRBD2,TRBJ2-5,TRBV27,TGTGCCAGCAGAGGACTAGCGGGAGTGGAGACCCAGTACTTC,CASRGLAGVETQYF
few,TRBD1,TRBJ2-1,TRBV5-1,TGCGCCAGCAGCGGGGACAGTAGCTCCTACAATGAGCAGTTCTTC,CASSGDSSSYNEQFF
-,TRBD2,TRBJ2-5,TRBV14,TGTGCCAGCAGCTCCTCAATAGCGGGAGAGGAGACCCAGTACTTC,CASSSSIAGEETQYF
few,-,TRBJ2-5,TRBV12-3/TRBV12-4,TGTGCCAGCAGTTGGAGGGGGAAGCGAGAGACCCAGTACTTC,CASSWRGKRETQYF
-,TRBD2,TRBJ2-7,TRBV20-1,TGCAGTGCTAGTGGCGGGAGGCCAACCTACGAGCAGTACTTC,CSASGGRPTYEQYF
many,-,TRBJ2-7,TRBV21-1,TGTGCCAGCAGCAAAGCTCGGCTAAGGTCTGACGAGCAGTACTTC,CASSKARLRSDEQYF